What follows are 24 T cell receptor beta chains derived from one specimen sequenced in a study of blood T cell repertoires in COVID-19. Repertoires were generated with immunoSEQ multiplex PCR, while TCRdb's copy carries only in-frame clones and drops some. Of about 370,000 clones in the sample, around 89% were seen once. Material for sequencing was peripheral blood. Receptors originate from a man aged 18 to 29 with active or convalescent COVID-19.

Remarks on this clone: The identical CDR3 is also encoded by other nucleotide sequences in the sample. This rearrangement joins TRBV6-5 to TRBJ1-1, with D tentatively TRBD1 (6 bases). Germline V lookup: CDR1 MNHEY, CDR2 SVGAGI. Trimming left V 5 bases short and J 5 bases short, with 6 bases between. There are 11 residues in the CDR3. The CDR3 here is CASSRGTEAFF. The CDR3 coding sequence is TGTGCCAGCAGTAGGGGGACTGAAGCTTTCTTT.

The V and J genes are TRBV6-1 and TRBJ1-2; a weak D match, TRBD1 (6 bases). Per germline, CDR1 MNHNS and CDR2 SASEGT. The length of the CDR3 is 13 residues. The V and J ends lost 2 bases and 7 bases respectively, with 11 bases between them. In DNA, the CDR3 is TGTGCCAGCAGTGAATTGGGGGGGCTTGGCTACACCTTC. As protein: CASSELGGLGYTF.

The rearrangement links TRBV18 to TRBJ1-5; 7 nucleotides match TRBD1. The CDR3 runs 15 residues. With V trimmed by 6 bases and J by 4 bases, 9 bases remained unmatched. Per germline, CDR1 KGHSH and CDR2 LQKENI. The DNA for the CDR3 is TGTGCCAGCTCCCAGACAGGGTTAGGGAATCAGCCCCAGCATTTT. It codes for CASSQTGLGNQPQHF.

The chain is built from TRBV27 and TRBJ2-2; TRBD1 is a possible D gene (5 bases). V dropped 3 bases and J dropped 5 bases, with 10 bases sitting between them. CDR1 MNHEY and CDR2 SMNVEV come from the germline V gene (reference sequence). The CDR3 spans 14 residues. CDR3 sequence (DNA): TGTGCCAGCAGTTTCAACAGGTTTACCGGGGAGCTGTTTTTT. Its translation is CASSFNRFTGELFF.

The CDR3 reads CASSLTYRRPDEQYF. DNA for the CDR3: TGTGCCAGCAGTTTAACATACAGGCGACCTGACGAGCAGTACTTC. The V call is TRBV28, the J call TRBJ2-7; possibly TRBD1 for D (5 bases). The V gene's germline CDR1 is MDHEN and CDR2 SYDVKM. V lost 2 bases and J 5 bases, leaving 16 bases between the germline ends. This CDR3 spans 15 amino acids.

This chain connects TRBV10-3 to TRBJ1-1; no clear D gene. The V gene's germline CDR1 is ENHRY and CDR2 SYGVKD. CDR3 size: 15 residues. V lost 0 bases and J lost 0, with 8 bases in between. The CDR3 sequence is CAISESWALNTEAFF. The CDR3 DNA sequence: TGTGCCATCAGTGAGTCTTGGGCGCTGAACACTGAAGCTTTCTTT.

The chain couples TRBV5-4 to TRBJ2-7; 7 nucleotides match TRBD2. CDR1 is SGHNT, CDR2 YYREEE, per germline (reference sequence). The trim removed 0 bases at V and 4 bases at J, leaving 7 bases unmatched. There are 15 residues in the CDR3. CDR3 residues: CASSLGVGDYYEQYF. DNA for the CDR3: TGTGCCAGCAGCTTGGGTGTAGGGGACTATTACGAGCAGTACTTC.

The chain links TRBV28 to TRBJ1-1; TRBD1 aligns across 9 bases. Germline CDR1 is MDHEN and CDR2 is SYDVKM. This CDR3 is 17 amino acids long. V gave up 6 bases and J gave up 5 bases; unmatched junction bases: 16. CDR3 nucleotide sequence: TGTGCCAGCAGCCCCCTTGCCCTCCGGACAGGGGAGACTGAAGCTTTCTTT. Its translation: CASSPLALRTGETEAFF. The full variable domain, rest sourced from reference TRBV28 and TRBJ1-1, is DVKVTQSSRYLVKRTGEKVFLECVQDMDHENMFWYRQDPGLGLRLIYFSYDVKMKEKGDIPEGYSVSREKKERFSLILESASTNQTSMYLCASSPLALRTGETEAFFGQGTRLTVV.

The chain has TRBV13 and TRBJ2-2; the D gene is possibly TRBD2 (5 bases). The CDR3 loop spans 13 amino acids. The germline V gene encodes CDR1 PRHDT and CDR2 FYEKMQ (reference sequence). Trimming removed 5 bases from V and 5 bases from J, with 9 bases in between. CDR3 in amino acids: CASSPGGTGELFF. The CDR3 region has the DNA TGTGCCAGCAGCCCAGGCGGGACCGGGGAGCTGTTTTTT.

The chain links TRBV28 to TRBJ1-4; D is perhaps TRBD1 (5 bases). The CDR3 runs 16 residues. V was cut by 5 bases and J by 7 bases, with 20 bases left in between. CDR1 is MDHEN, CDR2 SYDVKM, per germline. CDR3 DNA: TGTGCCAGCAGTACTACCACGGCAGGGTCCGGTGAAAAACTGTTTTTT. Amino acid sequence: CASSTTTAGSGEKLFF.

The gene calls are TRBV7-2 and TRBJ2-1, with D perhaps matching TRBD1 (5 bases). The germline V gene has CDR1 SGHTA and CDR2 FQGNSA. Deletions cut 5 bases from V and 3 bases from J, with 8 bases between. The length of the CDR3 is 13 residues. CDR3 residues: CASSQTVYNEQFF. The CDR3 DNA follows: TGTGCCAGCAGCCAGACAGTCTACAATGAGCAGTTCTTC.

This clone was recorded only once. Germline and junction disagree at one end, which may indicate a read error. This chain uses TRBV7-2 with TRBJ2-5, with D possibly matching TRBD2 (6 bases). There are 15 residues in the CDR3. Germline loops: CDR1 SGHTA, CDR2 FQGNSA. CDR3 loop: CASRFGGRPGETQYF. The DNA of the CDR3 is TGTGCCAGCCGCTTCGGAGGGCGCCCCGGAGAGACCCAGTACTTC.

The chain links TRBV7-8 to TRBJ2-7; 9 nucleotides agree with TRBD1. The CDR3 has 14 residues. The germline V gene has CDR1 SGHVS and CDR2 FQNEAQ. Trimming at V came to 2 bases and at J to 2 bases, leaving 1 base not matched to a gene. The CDR3 bases are TGTGCCAGCAGCTTACACAGGGGGCCCTACGAGCAGTACTTC. Residues: CASSLHRGPYEQYF.

V gene TRBV9 combines with J gene TRBJ2-3, with 7 bases matching TRBD2. The CDR3 extends over 15 amino acids. Germline CDR1 and CDR2: SGDLS and YYNGEE. Trimming took 3 bases from V and 4 from J; bases not matched to a gene: 8. The CDR3 nucleotides read TGTGCCAGCAGCGCTACTAGCGATCCCGCAGATACGCAGTATTTT. This codes for CASSATSDPADTQYF.

This chain joins TRBV4-3 and TRBJ2-1; a weak D match, TRBD1 (5 bases). Germline-derived CDR1 and CDR2 are LGHNA and YSLEER. This CDR3 has 16 amino acids. Trimming removed 1 base at V and 0 bases at J, with 10 bases between. CDR3 nucleotide sequence: TGCGCCAGCAGCCAAGCCCCCGACAGCTCCTACAATGAGCAGTTCTTC. Amino acids: CASSQAPDSSYNEQFF.

This clone was counted once. The junction departs from germline at one end; a sequencing error may be responsible. This sequence joins TRBV19 and TRBJ2-5; TRBD2 matches 12 bases. From germline, CDR1 is LNHDA and CDR2 SQIVND (reference sequence). This CDR3 region has 18 residues. The CDR3 region is CATRPPRRVGTLGLAGNF. DNA for the CDR3: TGTGCCACCAGACCACCCCGGAGAGTCGGGACATTAGGACTAGCGGGGAACTTC.

CDR3 coding DNA: TGCGCCAGCAGCTTAAACGGGGGGGCGTCAGAGACCCAGTACTTC. It codes for CASSLNGGASETQYF. V and J are TRBV5-1 and TRBJ2-5; 8 bases agree with TRBD2. Germline-derived CDR1 and CDR2 are SGHRS and YFSETQ. The V gene end was trimmed by 2 bases and the J gene end by 4 bases; junction bases not matched to a gene: 7. The CDR3 has 15 amino acids. Looking up the rest from reference TRBV5-1 and TRBJ2-5 gives the full variable domain: KAGVTQTPRYLIKTRGQQVTLSCSPISGHRSVSWYQQTPGQGLQFLFEYFSETQRNKGNFPGRFSGRQFSNSRSEMNVSTLELGDSALYLCASSLNGGASETQYFGPGTRLLVL.

The CDR3 protein is CASSTGTGPGNTIYF. The CDR3 bases are TGTGCCAGCAGCACAGGGACAGGCCCGGGAAACACCATATATTTT. V is TRBV7-6 and J is TRBJ1-3; 8 nucleotides match TRBD1. The J segment lost 4 bases and the V segment lost 5 bases, leaving 7 bases of the junction unmatched. Germline CDR1 and CDR2: SGHVS and FNYEAQ. CDR3 length equals 15 residues.

The genes are TRBV28 and TRBJ1-1; 8 bases agree with TRBD1. Trimming took 6 bases from V and 1 from J; bases not matched to a gene: 7. Germline V gene data show CDR1 as MDHEN and CDR2 as SYDVKM. The CDR3 is 15 residues long. CDR3 sequence reads: CASSSSGQGNTEAFF. DNA for the CDR3: TGTGCCAGCAGCTCCTCAGGACAGGGGAACACTGAAGCTTTCTTT.

J is TRBJ1-2 and V is TRBV12-3 or TRBV12-4, with 8 positions matching TRBD1. V gave up 8 bases and J gave up 4 bases; unmatched junction bases: 6. The CDR3 sequence is 13 residues long. The chain's CDR3 is CASQGAVSYGYTF. DNA of the CDR3: TGTGCCAGCCAGGGGGCTGTTAGCTATGGCTACACCTTC.

This chain connects TRBV6-5 to TRBJ1-2; D perhaps matches TRBD1 (5 bases). From germline, CDR1 is MNHEY and CDR2 SVGAGI. V gave up 8 bases and J gave up 8 bases, with 12 bases separating them. The CDR3 is made up of 11 amino acids. The CDR3 here is CASARGGGYTF. CDR3 DNA sequence: TGTGCCAGCGCTAGGGGAGGCGGCTACACCTTC.

This rearrangement joins TRBV4-1 to TRBJ1-2, with 8 nucleotides matching TRBD1. This CDR3 contains 16 residues. Germline values: CDR1 MGHRA, CDR2 YSYEKL. V was pared by 0 bases and J by 3 bases, with 6 bases of the junction left unmatched. Here the CDR3 DNA reads TGCGCCAGCAGCCAAGACGATCCAGGGGGCGACTATGGCTACACCTTC. Translated, it gives CASSQDDPGGDYGYTF.

This chain connects TRBV7-6 to TRBJ1-1; D might be TRBD1 (6 bases). CDR3 length: 16 residues. CDR1 is SGHVS and CDR2 is FNYEAQ in the germline V gene. Between the trimmed V and J ends, which lost 7 bases and 4 bases, there was a span of 22 bases. This CDR3 is CASKKGTTGTSTEAFF. The DNA for the CDR3 is TGTGCCAGCAAAAAAGGAACAACAGGGACGAGCACTGAAGCTTTCTTT.

This sequence joins TRBV6-5 and TRBJ1-2; a weak D match, TRBD1 (6 bases). CDR3 length: 13 residues. Trimming stripped 4 bases from V and 4 bases from J, with 10 bases between. The germline gives CDR1 MNHEY, CDR2 SVGAGI. The CDR3 is CASSFRGIYGYTF. DNA for the CDR3: TGTGCCAGCAGTTTCAGGGGTATCTATGGCTACACCTTC.